This TCR beta chain stems from a study of blood T cells in healthy people across ages. V dropped 4 bases and J dropped 9 bases, with 15 bases sitting between them. The CDR3 is 12 amino acids. Germline loops: CDR1 SQVTM, CDR2 ANQGSEA. A second PCR, run for about 6 to 11 cycles, used a sample-barcoded 5' primer plus a J-beta primer mix. TCRdb re-analysed the 5' RACE reads in MiXCR, keeping a single row per CDR3 protein. This table holds approximately 1,100,000 distinct CDR3 sequences, under 55% found once. The sample was blood. The source of this sequence is a woman in her fifties or sixties in good health. V gene TRBV29-1 combines with J gene TRBJ1-2; tentatively, D is TRBD1 (5 bases). This CDR3 is CSVGPGRGSYTF. The CDR3 DNA follows: TGCAGCGTTGGACCGGGACGGGGGAGCTACACCTTC.